This T cell receptor beta chain was sequenced during a study of regulatory T cells in long-lasting Graves disease. Study overall: The antithyroid drugs taken by newly diagnosed Graves' patients had been used for under 3 months.

To make TCR beta libraries, researchers used iRepertoire HTBI primers and Arm-PCR of CDR3 regions. TCRdb ran MiXCR on the multiplex PCR reads and lists one entry per CDR3 protein. The sample has about 530,000 distinct CDR3 sequences; about 16% are singletons. Trimming cost V 3 bases and J 0 bases, with 12 bases left between them. Germline V gene data show CDR1 as LNHDA and CDR2 as SQIVND (reference sequence). The CDR3 has 16 amino acids. The time point denotes: newly diagnosed GD, antithyroid drugs for less than 3 months. Preparation of the TCR library used RNA extracted from PBMCs. These sequences were also reported in another study, on T cells in Graves' hyperthyroidism and ophthalmopathy. From that study: Hyperthyroidism of Graves' type that showed no ophthalmopathy progression within 18 months was stable. From stable hyperthyroidism, ophthalmopathy was set apart by a 13 V-J model.

The receptor comes from a middle-aged woman with Graves disease. Sequencing was performed on peripheral blood mononuclear cells (PBMCs), taken at new diagnosis, from a patient treated with antithyroid drugs. The gene calls are TRBV19 and TRBJ2-1; the D is unclear. CDR3 in amino acids: CASSIGSLSSYNEQFF. CDR3 in DNA: TGTGCCAGTAGTATTGGTAGCCTGAGCTCCTACAATGAGCAGTTCTTC.